This T cell receptor (beta chain) was obtained from a study of tumor-infiltrating lymphocytes in primary liver carcinoma. To note about this clonotype: A junction end diverges from the germline sequence, so it may reflect a read error.

Per germline, CDR1 ENHRY and CDR2 SYGVKD. The CDR3 contains 18 residues. Bulk tissue was left unsorted, and RNA and DNA were co-extracted from about 19-30 mg of it. Researchers generated TCR beta cDNA from about 450 ng of total RNA, relying on a constant-region primer. Construction of TCR beta libraries relied on three successive nested multiplex PCR rounds employing slightly modified ARM-PCR. TRBV1-TRBV30 forward primers and a C-beta reverse primer were used in the first two PCR rounds, which each ran for about 9 cycles. MiXCR was run by TCRdb on the multiplex PCR reads, yielding one entry per CDR3 protein. The sample has approximately 54,000 distinct CDR3 sequences, 70% to 75% seen once.

This receptor was obtained from a man in his forties with primary liver carcinoma and hepatitis B virus infection. The chain uses TRBV10-3 and TRBJ2-5, with 8 bases that match TRBD1. The source material was liver tumor tissue from sampling region 2. Subset indicated: tumor region T2, inferior pole. In DNA form, the CDR3 reads TGTACCATCAGTGACTCGGACGACAGGGGCGGCGAGAAGGGGACCCAGTACTTC. This sequence encodes CTISDSDDRGGEKGTQYF.